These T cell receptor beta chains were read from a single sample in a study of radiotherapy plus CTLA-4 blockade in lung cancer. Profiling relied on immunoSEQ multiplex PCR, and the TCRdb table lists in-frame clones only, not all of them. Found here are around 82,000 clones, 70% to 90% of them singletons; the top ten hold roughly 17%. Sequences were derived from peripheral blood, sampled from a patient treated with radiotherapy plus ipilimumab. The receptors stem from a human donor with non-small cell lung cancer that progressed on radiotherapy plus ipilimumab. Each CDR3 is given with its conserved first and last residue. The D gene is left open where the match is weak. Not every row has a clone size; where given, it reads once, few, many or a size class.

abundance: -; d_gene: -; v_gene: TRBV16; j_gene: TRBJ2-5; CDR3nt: TGTGCCAGCAGCCAAGGTTCACAAGAGACCCAGTACTTC; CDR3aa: CASSQGSQETQYF
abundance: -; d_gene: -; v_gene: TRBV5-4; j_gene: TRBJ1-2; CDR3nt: TGTGCCAGCAGCTTCCGGGACGGCTATGGCTACACCTTC; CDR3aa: CASSFRDGYGYTF
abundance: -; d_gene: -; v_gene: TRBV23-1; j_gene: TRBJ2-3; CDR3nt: TGCGCCAGCAGTCAGGAATCCAGAAACACAGATACGCAGTATTTT; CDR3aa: CASSQESRNTDTQYF
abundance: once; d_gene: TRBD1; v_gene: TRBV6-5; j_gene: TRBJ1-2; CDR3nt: TGTGCCAGCAGTCCCACAGGGGTGAGCTATGGCTACACCTTC; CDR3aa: CASSPTGVSYGYTF
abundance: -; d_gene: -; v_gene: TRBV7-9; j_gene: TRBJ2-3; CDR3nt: TGTGCCAGCAGCTTAGCGCGCGGGCAGGGTTCAGATACGCAGTATTTT; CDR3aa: CASSLARGQGSDTQYF
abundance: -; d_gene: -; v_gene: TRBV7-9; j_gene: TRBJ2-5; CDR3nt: TGTGCCAGCAGCTTCCTGGTGGAGACCCAGTACTTC; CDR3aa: CASSFLVETQYF
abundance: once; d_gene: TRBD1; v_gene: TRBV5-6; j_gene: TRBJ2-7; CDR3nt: TGTGCCAGCAGCCACTTGATTGGGACAGGGGCCGCCGAGCAGTACTTC; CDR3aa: CASSHLIGTGAAEQYF
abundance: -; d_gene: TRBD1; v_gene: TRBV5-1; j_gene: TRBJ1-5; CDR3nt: TGCGCCAGCAGTCCAGGGACAGGATATAGCAATCAGCCCCAGCATTTT; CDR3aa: CASSPGTGYSNQPQHF
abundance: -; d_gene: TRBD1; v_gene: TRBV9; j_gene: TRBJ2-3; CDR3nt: TGTGCCAGCAGCGTCCGACAGGGGGTGACAGATACGCAGTATTTT; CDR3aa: CASSVRQGVTDTQYF
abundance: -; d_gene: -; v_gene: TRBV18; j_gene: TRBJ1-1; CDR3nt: TGTGCCAGCTCACCAGGGACTGAAGCTTTCTTT; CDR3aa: CASSPGTEAFF
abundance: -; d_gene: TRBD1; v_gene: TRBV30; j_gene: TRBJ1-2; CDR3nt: TGTGCCTGGGGGACAGGGGCGTATGGCTACACCTTC; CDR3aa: CAWGTGAYGYTF
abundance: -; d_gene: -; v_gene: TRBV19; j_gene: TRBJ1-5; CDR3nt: TGTGCCAGTAGTATAGGGGGCTTCAATCAGCCCCAGCATTTT; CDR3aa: CASSIGGFNQPQHF
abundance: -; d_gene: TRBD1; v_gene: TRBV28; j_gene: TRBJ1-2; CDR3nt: TGTGCCAGCAGGATAAGGGACAGGGGTACTGGCTACACCTTC; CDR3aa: CASRIRDRGTGYTF
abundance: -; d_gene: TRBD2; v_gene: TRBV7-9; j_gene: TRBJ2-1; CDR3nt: TGTGCCAGCAGCTTAGAGATTCTAGCGGGGCGCAATGAGCAGTTCTTC; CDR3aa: CASSLEILAGRNEQFF
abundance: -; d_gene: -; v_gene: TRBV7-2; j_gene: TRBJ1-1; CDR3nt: TGTGCCAGCAGCTTAGCTCCACAGGGCCAGAACACTGAAGCTTTCTTT; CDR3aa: CASSLAPQGQNTEAFF
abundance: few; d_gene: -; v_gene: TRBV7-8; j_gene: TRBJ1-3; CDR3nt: TGTGCCAGCAGCTTAGCTGGGAAACGCACCATATATTTT; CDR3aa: CASSLAGKRTIYF
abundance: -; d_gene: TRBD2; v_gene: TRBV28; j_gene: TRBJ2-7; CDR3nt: TGTGCCAGCAGAACCCTTGGGACTAGCGGGAGGGACTACGAGCAGTACTTC; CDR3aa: CASRTLGTSGRDYEQYF
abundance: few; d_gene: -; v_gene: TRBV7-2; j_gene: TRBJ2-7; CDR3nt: TGTGCCAGCAGCTTAACCCACTCGGCGGGGCAGGGCGAGCAGTACTTC; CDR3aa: CASSLTHSAGQGEQYF
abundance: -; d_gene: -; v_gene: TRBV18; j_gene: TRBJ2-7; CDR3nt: TGTGCCAGCTCACCTCGGGGAAGCTCCTACGAGCAGTACTTC; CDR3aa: CASSPRGSSYEQYF
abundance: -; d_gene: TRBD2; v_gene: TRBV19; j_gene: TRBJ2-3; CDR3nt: TGTGCCAGTAGTATCCCTAGCGGGACCGGCACAGATACGCAGTATTTT; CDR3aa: CASSIPSGTGTDTQYF
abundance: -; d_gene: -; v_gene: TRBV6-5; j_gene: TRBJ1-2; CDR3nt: TGTGCCAGCAGAGCCGGACAGATCTATGGCTACACCTTC; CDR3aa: CASRAGQIYGYTF
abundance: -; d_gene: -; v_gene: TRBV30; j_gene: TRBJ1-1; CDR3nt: TGTGCCTGGAGTGTACGGGGGCTACTCAATCAGGCTGAAGCTTTCTTT; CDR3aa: CAWSVRGLLNQAEAFF
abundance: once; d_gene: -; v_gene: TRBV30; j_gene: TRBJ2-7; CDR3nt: TGTGCCTGGACCGCCGGGACTCTCTCGCGGGAGCAGTACTTC; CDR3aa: CAWTAGTLSREQYF
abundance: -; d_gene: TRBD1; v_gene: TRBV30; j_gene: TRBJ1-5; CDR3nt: TGTGCCTGGAGTGTAGCAGGGGGACAGCCCCAGCATTTT; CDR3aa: CAWSVAGGQPQHF
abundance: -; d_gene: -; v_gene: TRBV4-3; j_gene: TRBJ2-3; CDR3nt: TGCGCCAGCAGCCAAGGGCTTAGCCCAGATACGCAGTATTTT; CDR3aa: CASSQGLSPDTQYF
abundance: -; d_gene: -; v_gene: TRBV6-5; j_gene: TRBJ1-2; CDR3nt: TGTGCCAGCAGTTACTTACTACCCCCCCGGACAGATGGCTACACCTTC; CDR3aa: CASSYLLPPRTDGYTF
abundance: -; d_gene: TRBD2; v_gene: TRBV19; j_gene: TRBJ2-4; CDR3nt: TGTGCCAGTAGTGAGGCTAGCGGGGGGTACGGGATAGCCAAAAACATTCAGTACTTC; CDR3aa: CASSEASGGYGIAKNIQYF
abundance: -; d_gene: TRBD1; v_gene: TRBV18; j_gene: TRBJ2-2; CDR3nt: TGTGCCAGCTCACCATGGGGACAGGGGCTCACCGGGGAGCTGTTTTTT; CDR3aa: CASSPWGQGLTGELFF
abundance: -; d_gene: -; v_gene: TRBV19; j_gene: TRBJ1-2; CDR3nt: TGTGCCAGTAGTCTGTACACAGGGTTTGGCTACACCTTC; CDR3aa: CASSLYTGFGYTF
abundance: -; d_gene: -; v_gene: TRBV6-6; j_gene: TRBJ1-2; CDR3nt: TGTGCCACATCAGGTGCCCTTTATGGCTACACCTTC; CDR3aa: CATSGALYGYTF
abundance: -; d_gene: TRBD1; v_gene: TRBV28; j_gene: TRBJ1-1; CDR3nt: TGTGCCAGCAGTTCACCGGGACAGGGGGCCACTGAAGCTTTCTTT; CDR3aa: CASSSPGQGATEAFF
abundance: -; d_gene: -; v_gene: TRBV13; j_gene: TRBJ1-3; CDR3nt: TGTGCCAGCAGCGAGAGGAGACAAGGGAGGGGAAACACCATATATTTT; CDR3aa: CASSERRQGRGNTIYF
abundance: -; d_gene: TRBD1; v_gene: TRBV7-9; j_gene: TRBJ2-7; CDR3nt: TGTGCCAGCAGCCGGGACAGAAGCTCCTACGAGCAGTACTTC; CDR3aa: CASSRDRSSYEQYF
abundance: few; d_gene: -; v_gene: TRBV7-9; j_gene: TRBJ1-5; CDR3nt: TGTGCCAGCAGCTTAGGGACGAATAGCAATCAGCCCCAGCATTTT; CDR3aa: CASSLGTNSNQPQHF
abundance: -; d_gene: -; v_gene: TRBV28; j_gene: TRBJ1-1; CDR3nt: TGTGCCAGCAGTTTGGTAAGGTTTTCCGCCCTCACTGAAGCTTTCTTT; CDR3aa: CASSLVRFSALTEAFF
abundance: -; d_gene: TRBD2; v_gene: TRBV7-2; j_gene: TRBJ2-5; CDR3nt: TGTGCCAGCAGCGCCACTAGCGGGGGTAAAGAGACCCAGTACTTC; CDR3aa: CASSATSGGKETQYF
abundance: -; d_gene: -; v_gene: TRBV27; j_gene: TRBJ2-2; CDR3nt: TGTGCCAGCAGTGGCGTTGGGGAGCTGTTTTTT; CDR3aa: CASSGVGELFF
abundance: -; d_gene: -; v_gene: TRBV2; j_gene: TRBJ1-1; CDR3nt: TGTGCCAGCAGTGAAATATTAGGGGGAACTGAAGCTTTCTTT; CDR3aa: CASSEILGGTEAFF
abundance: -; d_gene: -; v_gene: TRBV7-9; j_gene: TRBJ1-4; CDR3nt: TGTGCCAGCAGCTTAACCGCTGGGATCCAACGCGAAAAACTGTTTTTT; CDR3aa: CASSLTAGIQREKLFF
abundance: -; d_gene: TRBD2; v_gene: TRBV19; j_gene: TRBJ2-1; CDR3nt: TGTGCCAGTAGCCTAAAAGGACTAGCGGCATACAATGAGCAGTTCTTC; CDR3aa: CASSLKGLAAYNEQFF
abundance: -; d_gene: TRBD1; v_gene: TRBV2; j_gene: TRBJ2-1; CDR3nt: TGTGCCAGCAGGACCGGACAGGGGGGGGAGCAGTTCTTC; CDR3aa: CASRTGQGGEQFF
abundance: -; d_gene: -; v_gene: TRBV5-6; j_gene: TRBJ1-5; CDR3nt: TGTGCCAGCAGCTTGTACAGGGTAGGGCAGCCCCAGCATTTT; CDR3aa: CASSLYRVGQPQHF
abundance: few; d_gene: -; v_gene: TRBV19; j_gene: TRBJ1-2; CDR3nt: TGTGCCAGTAGTATAGATTCGGGGATTGCTGGCTACACCTTC; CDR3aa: CASSIDSGIAGYTF
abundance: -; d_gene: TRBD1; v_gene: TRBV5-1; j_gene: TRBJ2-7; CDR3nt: TGCGCCAGCAGCTTGGGGACAGGGGAGGTGGGAGAGCAGTACTTC; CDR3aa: CASSLGTGEVGEQYF
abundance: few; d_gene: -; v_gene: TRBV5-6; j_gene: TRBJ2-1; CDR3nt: TGTGCCAGCAGACCCCGGGGGAGCAATGAGCAGTTCTTC; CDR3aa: CASRPRGSNEQFF
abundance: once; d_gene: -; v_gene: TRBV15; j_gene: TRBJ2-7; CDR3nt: TGTGCCACCAGCAGCCCCAAAAGGGGAAGGGGGGGCGAGCAGTACTTC; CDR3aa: CATSSPKRGRGGEQYF
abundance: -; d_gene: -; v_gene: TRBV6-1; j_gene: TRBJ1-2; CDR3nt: TGTGCCAGCACCGAGGGGATTAACTATGGCTACACCTTC; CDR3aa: CASTEGINYGYTF
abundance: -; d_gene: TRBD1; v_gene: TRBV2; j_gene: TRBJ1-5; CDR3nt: TGTGCCAGCAGTCCCAGGGACAGCCTCCTCAATCAGCCCCAGCATTTT; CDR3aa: CASSPRDSLLNQPQHF
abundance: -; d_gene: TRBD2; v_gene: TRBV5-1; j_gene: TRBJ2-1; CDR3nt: TGCGCCAGCAGACTTCAAGCGGGAGGAGAATACAATGAGCAGTTCTTC; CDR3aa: CASRLQAGGEYNEQFF
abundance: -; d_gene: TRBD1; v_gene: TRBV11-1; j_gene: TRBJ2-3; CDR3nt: TGTGCCAGCAGCTCCCATGCTAAGGGGGCCACAGATACGCAGTATTTT; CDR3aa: CASSSHAKGATDTQYF
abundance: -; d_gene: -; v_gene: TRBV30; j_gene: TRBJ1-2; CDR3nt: TGTGCCTGTGCTGGACGGCTCGTCTACACCTTC; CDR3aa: CACAGRLVYTF
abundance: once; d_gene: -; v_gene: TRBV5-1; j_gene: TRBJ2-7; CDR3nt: TGCGCCAGCAGCTTCCGGGGGATTACCTACGAGCAGTACTTC; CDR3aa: CASSFRGITYEQYF
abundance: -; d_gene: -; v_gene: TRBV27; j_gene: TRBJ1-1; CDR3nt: TGTGCCAGCAGTTTCCTTCCTAACACTGAAGCTTTCTTT; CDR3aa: CASSFLPNTEAFF
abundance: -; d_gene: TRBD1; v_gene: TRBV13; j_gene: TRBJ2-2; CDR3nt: TGTGCCAGCAGCTCGTACAGGGGTTACACCGGGGAGCTGTTTTTT; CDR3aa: CASSSYRGYTGELFF
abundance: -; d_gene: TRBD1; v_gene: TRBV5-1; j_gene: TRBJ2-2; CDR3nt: TGCGCCAGCAGCTTGGGGGCAGGGGGCTCCGGGGAGCTGTTTTTT; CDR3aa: CASSLGAGGSGELFF